This T cell receptor (beta chain) was found in a study of post-analysis software for immune sequencing data. Incorporated into the TCR beta cDNA libraries were unique molecular identifiers, which served to reduce PCR and sequencing biases. TCRdb redid the calling of the PCR reads with MiXCR, one entry per CDR3 protein. This table has 400,000 to 500,000 distinct CDR3 sequences, approximately 42% appearing once. This clonotype was seen a few times. The sequence derives from a girl aged 2-10 years with multiple sclerosis. Sequenced input: blood.

The CDR3 region is CATPRYEQFF. DNA of the CDR3: TGTGCCACGCCGAGGTACGAGCAGTTCTTC. The chain employs TRBV24-1 and TRBJ2-1; the D is unclear. The germline V gene has CDR1 KGHDR and CDR2 SFDVKD. V shed 10 bases and J shed 10 bases, with 10 bases lying between them. This CDR3 spans 10 amino acids.